Presented here are 5 T cell receptor beta chains from one specimen sequenced in a study of metastatic and nonmetastatic thyroid tumors. Treatment of any kind had been given to no patient before thyroid surgery. With MiXCR, TCRdb called clones anew from the PCR reads. The sample records 20,000 to 25,000 clones, about a fifth being singletons. The material sequenced was blood. These receptor sequences come from a female donor with papillary thyroid cancer or a benign thyroid nodule (not recorded which). Some clones in this sample may be carry-over from other donors' samples.

This clone was found many times. The gene calls are TRBV7-3 and TRBJ2-1; tentative D call: TRBD2 (5 bases). The ends were cut back, 6 bases at V and 3 bases at J, with 12 bases in the middle. The germline CDR1 and CDR2 sequences are SGHTA and FQGTGA. The CDR3 spans 14 residues. In DNA form, the CDR3 reads TGTGCCAGCAGACGCAGCGGAAACTACAATGAGCAGTTCTTC. Translation: CASRRSGNYNEQFF.

This clone turned up a few times. This sequence joins TRBV12-3 or TRBV12-4 and TRBJ2-3; D unclear. The CDR3 length is 16 residues. Trimming cost V 5 bases and J 0 bases, with 15 bases left between them. The CDR3 bases are TGTGCCAGCAGTCGTACTATCGGGTCTAGCACAGATACGCAGTATTTT. Amino acids: CASSRTIGSSTDTQYF.

Comments on this clone: The junction departs from the called germline gene at one end, perhaps through a read error. The chain joins TRBV24-1 to TRBJ2-3; maybe TRBD2 (6 bases). CDR3 length equals 16 residues. Germline loops: CDR1 KGHDR, CDR2 SFDVKD. CDR3 in amino acids: CATSETTGTYTDMQYF. CDR3 nucleotide sequence: TGTGCCACCAGTGAAACTACCGGGACTTACACAGATATGCAGTATTTT.

Ten or more counts support this clone. The V and J genes are TRBV7-2 and TRBJ2-1; no clear D gene. CDR1 is SGHTA, CDR2 FQGNSA, per germline. Trimming shortened V by 1 base and J by 5 bases, and 6 bases separated the two germline ends. There are 13 residues in the CDR3. CDR3 protein: CASSLGLNNEQFF. Written as DNA, the CDR3 is TGTGCCAGCAGCTTAGGTCTCAACAATGAGCAGTTCTTC.

This clone was picked up a small number of times. Just one base apart from a much larger clone, this may be a read error. V usage is TRBV5-4 and J usage is TRBJ2-1, with D unclear. The V end lost 4 bases, the J end lost 6 bases, and 14 bases lay between the germline ends. The germline CDR1 and CDR2 sequences are SGHNT and YYREEE (reference sequence). CDR3 length: 14 amino acids. The CDR3 region has the DNA TGTGCCAGCAGCACTCCGGATGGGGTCAATGAGCAGTTCTTC. Amino acid sequence: CASSTPDGVNEQFF.